Listed below are T cell receptor beta chains from one sample, sequenced in a study of blood T cell repertoires in COVID-19. Here immunoSEQ multiplex PCR was the method, and the copy in TCRdb shows in-frame clones only, minus some. The table includes 150,000 to 160,000 clones, 85% to 90% detected once. The sample comprised peripheral blood. The receptors were gathered from a woman in her forties with acute or convalescent COVID-19. CDR3s include the opening cysteine and the closing phenylalanine or tryptophan. The D gene is left open where the match is weak. A clone size is listed for some rows: how often the clone was seen (once, few, many), or a class if it is expanded.

J: TRBJ2-1; V: TRBV9; D: TRBD2; size: .; DNA: TGTGCCAGCAGCGTAGGCGGGGGATACATCGATGAGCAGTTCTTC; CDR3: CASSVGGGYIDEQFF
J: TRBJ2-2; V: TRBV5-1; D: .; size: .; DNA: TGCGCCAGCAGCTCGGGTCAGTACACCGGGGAGCTGTTTTTT; CDR3: CASSSGQYTGELFF
J: TRBJ2-7; V: TRBV28; D: .; size: .; DNA: TGTGCCAGCAAAACCCCAGGTTTACGCTACGAGCAGTACTTC; CDR3: CASKTPGLRYEQYF
J: TRBJ1-2; V: TRBV19; D: TRBD1; size: .; DNA: TGTGCCAGTAGTATAGGGGACAGGGGCTATGGCTACACCTTC; CDR3: CASSIGDRGYGYTF
J: TRBJ1-6; V: TRBV13; D: TRBD1; size: .; DNA: TGTGCCAGCCAGGGGCCGGGACAGGGGATCGGTTCACCCCTCCACTTT; CDR3: CASQGPGQGIGSPLHF
J: TRBJ1-1; V: TRBV6-5; D: .; size: .; DNA: TGTGCCAGCGTGCGATTTGATCTGAACACTGAAGCTTTCTTT; CDR3: CASVRFDLNTEAFF
J: TRBJ2-3; V: TRBV4-1; D: TRBD2; size: .; DNA: TGCGCCAGCAGCCAACTAGCGGGAAGTCGCACAGATACGCAGTATTTT; CDR3: CASSQLAGSRTDTQYF
J: TRBJ2-3; V: TRBV2; D: .; size: .; DNA: TGTGCCAGCAGTCAGGGGGGACGCACAGATACGCAGTATTTT; CDR3: CASSQGGRTDTQYF
J: TRBJ1-3; V: TRBV19; D: .; size: once; DNA: TGTGCCAGTAGTTTTAAGCCTGGAAACACCATATATTTT; CDR3: CASSFKPGNTIYF
J: TRBJ2-3; V: TRBV7-9; D: TRBD2; size: .; DNA: TGTGCCAGCAGCCCTGGACTAGCGGGGGGGCTCTATTTAGATACGCAGTATTTT; CDR3: CASSPGLAGGLYLDTQYF
J: TRBJ1-5; V: TRBV19; D: .; size: .; DNA: TGTGCCAGTAGTATAGGATCAGGGGCGATGGGGAGCAATCAGCCCCAGCATTTT; CDR3: CASSIGSGAMGSNQPQHF
J: TRBJ1-3; V: TRBV9; D: .; size: .; DNA: TGTGCCAGCAGCGTAGAGGGGGCTGGAAACACCATATATTTT; CDR3: CASSVEGAGNTIYF
J: TRBJ2-1; V: TRBV7-2; D: .; size: once; DNA: TGTGCCAGCAGCTTAATCCAGGGGTCTGATGAGCAGTTCTTC; CDR3: CASSLIQGSDEQFF
J: TRBJ2-1; V: TRBV13; D: .; size: .; DNA: TGTGCCAGCAGCCCGGGTTTGCCTGAGCAGTTCTTC; CDR3: CASSPGLPEQFF
J: TRBJ2-3; V: TRBV30; D: TRBD2; size: .; DNA: TGTGCCTGGAGTCCACACAAAGCGGGAGGAATTGGAGATACGCAGTATTTT; CDR3: CAWSPHKAGGIGDTQYF
J: TRBJ2-3; V: TRBV5-1; D: TRBD2; size: .; DNA: TGCGCCAGCACGCCTCAGCGGGAGGAAATGAATACGCAGTATTTT; CDR3: CASTPQREEMNTQYF
J: TRBJ2-6; V: TRBV18; D: .; size: .; DNA: TGTGCCAGCTCACCGGGGACTTCCGCGGGGGCCAACGTCCTGACTTTC; CDR3: CASSPGTSAGANVLTF
J: TRBJ2-7; V: TRBV6-5; D: TRBD2; size: .; DNA: TGTGCCAGCAGTCGGACTAGCGGGGGCACCTACGAGCAGTACTTC; CDR3: CASSRTSGGTYEQYF
J: TRBJ2-7; V: TRBV28; D: TRBD2; size: .; DNA: TGTGCCAGCAGTTTAAGCCTAGCGGGGGACGAACTCTACGAGCAGTACTTC; CDR3: CASSLSLAGDELYEQYF
J: TRBJ1-2; V: TRBV5-1; D: TRBD1; size: .; DNA: TGCGCCAGCAGCGGGGGCCCCGGGACAGGGACCTATGGCTACACCTTC; CDR3: CASSGGPGTGTYGYTF
J: TRBJ1-6; V: TRBV19; D: .; size: .; DNA: TGTGCCAGTGGAGGGGCTCGGAATTCACCCCTCCACTTT; CDR3: CASGGARNSPLHF
J: TRBJ2-7; V: TRBV27; D: TRBD1; size: .; DNA: TGTGCCAGCAGTTCCTCCGGGACAGGAGTCTACGAGCAGTACTTC; CDR3: CASSSSGTGVYEQYF
J: TRBJ2-1; V: TRBV7-2; D: TRBD2; size: .; DNA: TGTGCCAGCAGCTTAGGACCGGGCGGGAGACTCTACAATGAGCAGTTCTTC; CDR3: CASSLGPGGRLYNEQFF
J: TRBJ2-5; V: TRBV5-1; D: .; size: .; DNA: TGCGCCAGCAGCTTGGTAGGGGGACCAAAGACCCAGTACTTC; CDR3: CASSLVGGPKTQYF
J: TRBJ2-7; V: TRBV28; D: .; size: .; DNA: TGTGCCAGCAGTTGGGCCAGCTTGCAGTACTTC; CDR3: CASSWASLQYF
J: TRBJ2-2; V: TRBV13; D: .; size: once; DNA: TGTGCCAGCAGCTTAGAAATCCGGGGCACCGGGGAGCTGTTTTTT; CDR3: CASSLEIRGTGELFF
J: TRBJ1-1; V: TRBV3-1/TRBV3-2; D: .; size: .; DNA: TGTGCCAGCAGCCTCACTATGAACACTGAAGCTTTCTTT; CDR3: CASSLTMNTEAFF
J: TRBJ2-7; V: TRBV19; D: TRBD2; size: .; DNA: TGTGCCAGTAGTGAACTAGCGGGAACCTACGAGCAGTACTTC; CDR3: CASSELAGTYEQYF
J: TRBJ1-1; V: TRBV19; D: TRBD1; size: .; DNA: TGTGCCAGTAGTAGACAGGGTACTGAAGCTTTCTTT; CDR3: CASSRQGTEAFF
J: TRBJ2-7; V: TRBV27; D: .; size: .; DNA: TGTGCCAGCAGTCCTTTGGACAGTACCTACGAGCAGTACTTC; CDR3: CASSPLDSTYEQYF
J: TRBJ1-4; V: TRBV30; D: TRBD1; size: .; DNA: TGTGCCTCCACCGGGACAGGGTATGAAAAACTGTTTTTT; CDR3: CASTGTGYEKLFF
J: TRBJ2-7; V: TRBV6-5; D: .; size: .; DNA: TGTGCCAGCAGTAACAGGGTTGCCTACGAGCAGTACTTC; CDR3: CASSNRVAYEQYF
J: TRBJ2-5; V: TRBV19; D: .; size: .; DNA: TGTGCCAGTAGTATAGATCGGGAGACCCAGTACTTC; CDR3: CASSIDRETQYF
J: TRBJ2-1; V: TRBV11-3; D: TRBD2; size: .; DNA: TGTGCCAGCAGCTTAGATTCGAGGCTAGCGGGAACCAATGAGCAGTTCTTC; CDR3: CASSLDSRLAGTNEQFF
J: TRBJ2-3; V: TRBV29-1; D: TRBD2; size: .; DNA: TGCAGCGTTGAGGTAGCGGGGGCAGATACGCAGTATTTT; CDR3: CSVEVAGADTQYF
J: TRBJ2-3; V: TRBV5-6; D: .; size: .; DNA: TGTGCCAGCAGCTTAACAGACACAGATACGCAGTATTTT; CDR3: CASSLTDTDTQYF
J: TRBJ1-3; V: TRBV5-4; D: .; size: .; DNA: TGTGCCAGCAGCCGGCGGGAGTTCTCTGGAAACACCATATATTTT; CDR3: CASSRREFSGNTIYF
J: TRBJ2-6; V: TRBV11-3; D: .; size: .; DNA: TGTGCCAGCAGCTTAGAGGGGGCGCTTCTTTCTGGGGCCAACGTCCTGACTTTC; CDR3: CASSLEGALLSGANVLTF
J: TRBJ2-5; V: TRBV9; D: .; size: .; DNA: TGTGCCAGCAGCGCACCTAGCTGGTACCAAGAGACCCAGTACTTC; CDR3: CASSAPSWYQETQYF
J: TRBJ2-1; V: TRBV2; D: .; size: .; DNA: TGTGCCAGCAGTGCTGACAGGTTAGGCTACAATGAGCAGTTCTTC; CDR3: CASSADRLGYNEQFF
J: TRBJ2-2; V: TRBV9; D: .; size: .; DNA: TGTGCCAGCAGCGGCGCGTCGGGTTGGGACACCGGGGAGCTGTTTTTT; CDR3: CASSGASGWDTGELFF
J: TRBJ2-4; V: TRBV7-6; D: TRBD1; size: .; DNA: TGTGCCAGCAGCTTAGGAGCCGGACAGGGAACTCAGTACTTC; CDR3: CASSLGAGQGTQYF
J: TRBJ1-1; V: TRBV6-5; D: TRBD1; size: .; DNA: TGTGCCAGCAAAACAGGGGCCGAAAACACTGAAGCTTTCTTT; CDR3: CASKTGAENTEAFF
J: TRBJ2-1; V: TRBV9; D: TRBD2; size: once; DNA: TGTGCCAGCAGCTTAGAAACTAGCGGGAGGGCCTCTTTTAATGAGCAGTTCTTC; CDR3: CASSLETSGRASFNEQFF
J: TRBJ2-7; V: TRBV6-5; D: .; size: .; DNA: TGTGCCAGCCAACGGTCGCAATCCTACGAGCAGTACTTC; CDR3: CASQRSQSYEQYF
J: TRBJ2-1; V: TRBV11-2; D: .; size: .; DNA: TGTGCCAGCAGCCCACCGGCGGTAAATGAGCAGTTCTTC; CDR3: CASSPPAVNEQFF
J: TRBJ1-1; V: TRBV11-2; D: .; size: .; DNA: TGTGCCAGCAGCTTAGTAGGGGTCGGCACTGAAGCTTTCTTT; CDR3: CASSLVGVGTEAFF
J: TRBJ1-4; V: TRBV3-1/TRBV3-2; D: .; size: .; DNA: TGTGCCAGCACTTCAACTAATGAAAAACTGTTTTTT; CDR3: CASTSTNEKLFF
J: TRBJ2-3; V: TRBV5-1; D: TRBD1; size: .; DNA: TGCGCCAGCAGCTTGGTGGCAGGGGGCATCGCAGATACGCAGTATTTT; CDR3: CASSLVAGGIADTQYF
J: TRBJ2-3; V: TRBV29-1; D: .; size: .; DNA: TGCAGCGTTGAATCAGGTTCGGATACGCAGTATTTT; CDR3: CSVESGSDTQYF
J: TRBJ2-2; V: TRBV6-1; D: TRBD2; size: .; DNA: TGTGCCAGCAGTGACCCCCAAGGGACTAGCGGGGGGGCGGTCGGGGAGCTGTTTTTT; CDR3: CASSDPQGTSGGAVGELFF
J: TRBJ2-2; V: TRBV10-3; D: .; size: .; DNA: TGTGCCATCAGTGAGAAGACAGGACTGACCGGGGAGCTGTTTTTT; CDR3: CAISEKTGLTGELFF